This T cell receptor beta chain was captured by sequencing in a study of T-cell reconstitution after alpha-beta-depleted transplantation in children. Study findings and constraints: Reported findings indicate that, about two months after transplant, alpha-beta T cells came from several hundred expanded clones, which were derived from non-depleted graft cells.

Trimming took 2 bases from V and 8 from J, leaving 13 bases between them. Germline V gives CDR1 MNHEY, CDR2 SVGAGI. The length of the CDR3 is 15 residues. A few counts support this clonotype. What it binds is not known. Unique molecular identifiers were used in preparing the TCRbeta library. Each CDR3 protein is one row after TCRdb ran MiXCR on the PCR reads. The sample records 400,000 to 450,000 distinct CDR3 sequences, 43% being singletons. The gene calls are TRBV6-5 and TRBJ1-6; a weak D match, TRBD1 (5 bases). The material was PBMCs, obtained before TCRalphabeta/CD19-depleted stem cell transplant. The clonotype originates from a girl aged 2-9 years with aplastic anemia, due to receive a stem cell transplant. The CDR3: CASSYKQGWDSPLHF. The CDR3 coding sequence is TGTGCCAGCAGTTACAAGCAGGGTTGGGATTCACCCCTCCACTTT.